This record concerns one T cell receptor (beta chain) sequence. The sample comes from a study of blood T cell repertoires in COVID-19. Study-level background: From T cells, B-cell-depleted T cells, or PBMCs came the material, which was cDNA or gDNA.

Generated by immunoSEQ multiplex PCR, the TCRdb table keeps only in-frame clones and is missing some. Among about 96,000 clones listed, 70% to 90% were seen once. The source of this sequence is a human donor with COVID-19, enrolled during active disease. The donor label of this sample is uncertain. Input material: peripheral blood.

The CDR3: CASSPGQGAREQYF. In nucleotides, the CDR3 is TGTGCCAGCAGCCCCGGCCAGGGGGCTCGCGAGCAGTACTTC. The rearrangement joins TRBV11-3 to TRBJ2-7, with 8 bases fitting TRBD1. Germline CDR1 and CDR2: SGHNT and YENEEA. With V trimmed by 5 bases and J by 6 bases, 9 bases remained unmatched. The CDR3 sequence is 14 residues long.